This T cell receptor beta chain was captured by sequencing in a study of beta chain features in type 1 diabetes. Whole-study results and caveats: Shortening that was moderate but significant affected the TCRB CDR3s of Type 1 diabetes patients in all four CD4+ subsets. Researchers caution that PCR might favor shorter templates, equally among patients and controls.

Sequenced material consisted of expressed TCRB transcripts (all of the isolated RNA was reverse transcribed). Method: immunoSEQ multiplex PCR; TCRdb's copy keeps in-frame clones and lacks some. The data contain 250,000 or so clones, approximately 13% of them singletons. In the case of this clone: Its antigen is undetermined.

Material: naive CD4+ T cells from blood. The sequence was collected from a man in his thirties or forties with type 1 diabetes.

The chain's CDR3 is CASSREGSDTQYF. Written as DNA, the CDR3 is TGCGCCAGCAGTCGGGAGGGGTCAGATACGCAGTATTTT. The chain recombines TRBV5-1 with TRBJ2-3; 8 bases align to TRBD2. The CDR3 sequence is 13 residues long. Germline values: CDR1 SGHRS, CDR2 YFSETQ. V gave up 5 bases and J gave up 4 bases; unmatched junction bases: 3.